This T cell receptor (beta chain) was documented in a study of T cells expressing NK-cell markers (dated by TCRdb to the early 2020s). Study-level background: Fewer than ten donors provided sorted CD3+CD56+NKG2C+, CD3+CD56+NKG2C- and CD3+CD56-NKG2C+ T-cell subsets, whose TCR beta-chain repertoires were profiled. All eight donors whose samples were sequenced were randomly selected healthy volunteers, three of them men and five women. The libraries were sequenced on Illumina HiSeq 2000/2500, MiSeq or NextSeq, producing 2 x 150 bp reads. Seven of the eight sequenced donors were HCMV-seropositive and one was HCMV-seronegative.

In the case of this clonotype: This receptor's antigen is unknown.

HCMV-specific IgG was detected in serum with a commercial ELISA kit to determine HCMV serostatus. Ficoll density gradient centrifugation was used to isolate peripheral blood mononuclear cells from blood. TCRdb records Illumina HiSeq 2000 as the sequencer. 5'RACE template switching, by which a universal primer site and unique molecular identifiers were added, was used to make TCR beta cDNA libraries. cDNA synthesis was primed from the TCR beta constant segment, followed by two successive PCR amplification steps. Under the source paper's analysis protocol: Reads were demultiplexed and grouped by UMI with MIGEC, and clonotypes were assembled and quantified with MiTCR. Only TCR cDNA sequences supported by at least two reads were kept to exclude erroneous sequences. The tcR package was used for downstream repertoire analysis, with clonotypes matched between fractions based on CDR3 nucleotide sequence plus V segment. VDJmatch was used to annotate antigen specificity against VDJdb, with one amino acid substitution in CDR3 permitted. TCRdb reprocessed the reads, reporting each CDR3 protein sequence once and no DNA. These V and J calls are TCRdb output, not the study's own analysis. The record for this sample contains 440,000 or so distinct CDR3 sequences. The top ten hold about 7.1% of the sample.

The CDR3 runs 15 residues from the cysteine to the phenylalanine. No DNA has been recorded. CDR1 DFQATT and CDR2 SNEGSKA are derived from the germline V gene (reference sequence). Paper-wide results and their limitations: Whether the expanded NKG2C-expressing T cell clones were specific for HCMV antigens was left unclear. Those dominant clonotypes were again the most abundant among CD3+CD56-NKG2C+ cells in a handful of donors, at about 28.3-65%. For several donors, the dominant CD3+CD56+NKG2C+ clonotypes were among the top 10 CD8+ clonotypes and accounted for about 1.0-7.5% of CD8+ T cells.

Here the chain combines TRBV20-1 and TRBJ2-6; TCRdb reports TRBD2, a call that lacks DNA to check it against. Material: blood T cells: a sorted CD56 or NKG2C T cell subset, CD4+ or CD8+ T cells, or bulk PBMC T cells (not recorded which). This TCR derives from a woman between 18 and 75 years old in good health. Here the CDR3 is given as CSARDGGTGANVLTF.